The sequence of this T cell receptor (beta chain) was determined in a study of blood T cell repertoires in COVID-19. Study-level information: Sites in the United States, Italy and Spain provided acute and convalescent COVID-19 samples.

Per the study methods: Estimates of nucleated cell counts were drawn from the amplification of reference gene primers. Profiled with immunoSEQ multiplex PCR; TCRdb holds only in-frame clones, not every one. V, J and clone size reflect that table, while D and trimming were determined from the DNA. The profile covers under 80,000 clones, with approximately 86% appearing a single time and 1% taken by the ten largest. CDR3 length: 14 amino acids. The germline V gene encodes CDR1 KGHSH and CDR2 LQKENI. The ends lost 6 bases at V and 2 bases at J; junction bases unmatched: 3. The sample holds one count of this clone.

The chain has TRBV18 and TRBJ1-2, with 10 bases lining up with TRBD1. This receptor was identified in a man aged 65 to 79 with acute or convalescent COVID-19. Sequencing was performed on peripheral blood. The CDR3 region has the DNA TGTGCCAGCTCGCCGGACAGGGGGAACTATGGCTACACCTTC. The encoded protein is CASSPDRGNYGYTF. The entire variable domain, with the rest obtained from reference TRBV18 and TRBJ1-2, is as follows: NAGVMQNPRHLVRRRGQEARLRCSPMKGHSHVYWYRQLPEEGLKFMVYLQKENIIDESGMPKERFSAEFPKEGPSILRIQQVVRGDSAAYFCASSPDRGNYGYTFGSGTRLTVV.